This TCR beta chain is from a study of blood T cell repertoires in COVID-19. With respect to this clone: The same CDR3 is also encoded by other DNA sequences in this sample.

This CDR3 spans 19 amino acids. V shed 1 base and J shed 0 bases, with 21 bases lying between them. The V gene's germline CDR1 is LGHNA and CDR2 YNFKEQ. Repertoires were generated with immunoSEQ multiplex PCR, while TCRdb's copy carries only in-frame clones and drops some. The sample has 95,000 to 110,000 clones; roughly four fifths are singletons. V and J are TRBV4-2 and TRBJ1-2; D unresolved. The sequencing sample was made of peripheral blood. The TCR sequence derives from a man aged 60 to 69 with acute or convalescent COVID-19. The CDR3 region has the DNA TGTGCCAGCAGCCAAGTGTTCCTCGCGGGCAGTTTAGCTAACTATGGCTACACCTTC. Amino acids: CASSQVFLAGSLANYGYTF.